The 16 T cell receptor beta chains listed next were all sequenced from one sample in a study of CD4 T cells in relation to SARS-CoV-2 and coronaviruses. Here immunoSEQ multiplex PCR was the method, and the copy in TCRdb shows in-frame clones only, minus some. This sample carries some 20,000 clones, about four fifths of them seen once, and the ten largest clones take more than 9%. The unexposed donors gave CD4+ T cells in about 2010-2019, prior to COVID-19. The cells were cultured for around ten days before CD4+ T cells were isolated. The antigens of these receptors remain unknown. Specimen: CD4+ T cells from PBMCs, cultured in vitro. Receptor source: a human donor in good health.

This clone was seen a single time. CDR3 residues: CASSSGTTTDTQYF. DNA for the CDR3: TGTGCCAGCAGTTCCGGGACTACCACAGATACGCAGTATTTT. J is TRBJ2-3 and V is TRBV28; TRBD2 matches 7 bases. V lost 4 bases and J lost 2; bases outside the gene matches: 3. The CDR3 is 14 amino acids. Germline-derived CDR1 and CDR2 are MDHEN and SYDVKM.

The chain joins TRBV11-2 to TRBJ1-6; tentative D call: TRBD1 (5 bases). The V end lost 3 bases, the J end lost 14 bases, and 11 bases lay between the germline ends. Looked up from germline, CDR1 is SGHAT and CDR2 is FQNNGV. The CDR3 is 12 amino acids. This chain's CDR3 is CASSFIGGSLHF. The CDR3 nucleotides are TGTGCCAGCAGCTTCATCGGGGGATCCCTCCACTTT.

The chain recombines TRBV19 with TRBJ2-1, with 8 bases fitting TRBD2. V dropped 7 bases and J dropped 3; count of bases not matched to a gene: 14. Germline loops: CDR1 LNHDA, CDR2 SQIVND (reference sequence). The length of the CDR3 is 17 residues. The CDR3 nucleotides are TGTGCCAGTACCCCCGTGAGGCGGGAGGCCGACTACAATGAGCAGTTCTTC. It codes for CASTPVRREADYNEQFF.

The CDR3 region is CASSQDTDPTNEKLFF. In nucleotides, the CDR3 is TGTGCCAGCAGCCAAGATACTGACCCAACTAATGAAAAACTGTTTTTT. The chain employs TRBV4-2 and TRBJ1-4; D unclear. The CDR3 has 16 amino acids. Germline V gene sequence: CDR1 LGHNA, CDR2 YNFKEQ. With 0 bases removed from V and 0 bases from J, the gap between germline ends came to 8 bases.

V and J are TRBV2 and TRBJ1-5; possibly TRBD1 for D (6 bases). The CDR3 is made up of 14 amino acids. V lost 5 bases and J lost 7, with 15 bases in between. Germline V gene lookup returns CDR1 SNHLY and CDR2 FYNNEI. The chain's CDR3 is CASSLDRLKQPQHF. The DNA for the CDR3 is TGTGCCAGCAGTCTTGACAGGCTCAAACAGCCCCAGCATTTT.

The rearrangement links TRBV3-1 (or the pseudogene TRBV3-2) to TRBJ2-5, with unresolved D. The CDR3 length is 14 residues. The germline V gene has CDR1 LGHDT and CDR2 YNNKEL (reference sequence). Trimming removed 1 base from V and 5 bases from J, with 11 bases in between. In DNA form, the CDR3 reads TGTGCCAGCAGCCAAGCATCCAGCCTCGAGACCCAGTACTTC. This gives the protein CASSQASSLETQYF.

V and J are TRBV4-1 and TRBJ2-7; D is uncertain. Germline loops: CDR1 MGHRA, CDR2 YSYEKL. The CDR3 spans 11 residues. Trimming pared 3 bases from V and 6 bases from J, leaving 6 bases between. The CDR3 DNA sequence: TGCGCCAGCAGCCAGGGTCTCGAGCAGTACTTC. Protein sequence: CASSQGLEQYF.

A few counts support this clone. V and J are TRBV5-4 and TRBJ2-7; TRBD1 matches 7 bases. This CDR3 is built from 15 residues. J was trimmed by 3 bases and V by 0 bases; bases with no gene match: 6. CDR1 and CDR2 from the germline V gene are SGHNT and YYREEE (reference sequence). The CDR3, as DNA: TGTGCCAGCAGCTTGGGGGCAGGGGGAGTCTACGAGCAGTACTTC. Translated, it gives CASSLGAGGVYEQYF.

This rearrangement joins TRBV6-6 to TRBJ2-7, with no clear D. The CDR3 runs 12 residues. V was clipped by 10 bases and J by 2 bases, with 12 bases between them. Germline CDR1 is MNHNY and CDR2 is SVGAGI (reference sequence). This chain's CDR3 is CAIAATAYEQYF. For the CDR3, the DNA is TGTGCCATTGCCGCCACAGCCTACGAGCAGTACTTC.

This rearrangement joins TRBV25-1 to TRBJ1-2; D is ambiguous. V shed 9 bases and J shed 2 bases, with 10 bases lying between them. Germline lookup yields CDR1 MGHDK and CDR2 SYGVNS. CDR3 length: 12 amino acids. CDR3 region: CASETWNYGYTF. DNA for the CDR3: TGTGCCAGTGAAACGTGGAACTATGGCTACACCTTC.

V usage is TRBV5-1 and J usage is TRBJ2-7; a possible D gene is TRBD2 (6 bases). The CDR3 contains 15 residues. With 0 bases removed from V and 0 bases from J, the gap between germline ends came to 10 bases. The V gene's germline CDR1 is SGHRS and CDR2 YFSETQ. Here the CDR3 reads CASSLGWRDSYEQYF. The CDR3, as DNA: TGCGCCAGCAGCTTGGGATGGCGGGACTCCTACGAGCAGTACTTC.

The CDR3 DNA follows: TGTGCCAGCAGTGACGGTTTGGCGCTAGCGGTCACAGATACGCAGTATTTT. Residues: CASSDGLALAVTDTQYF. V is TRBV6-4 and J is TRBJ2-3; the match to TRBD2 covers 7 bases. CDR1 and CDR2 from the germline V gene are MRHNA and SNTAGT. The CDR3 sequence is 17 residues long. J was trimmed by 2 bases and V by 2 bases; bases with no gene match: 10.

The chain carries TRBV7-3 and TRBJ2-2; D unclear. This CDR3 region has 14 residues. In germline, CDR1 is SGHTA, CDR2 FQGTGA. Between the trimmed V and J ends, which lost 3 bases and 5 bases, there was a span of 10 bases. CDR3 in DNA: TGTGCCAGCAGCTTCTCGGACGTTACCGGGGAGCTGTTTTTT. Amino acid sequence: CASSFSDVTGELFF.

The gene calls are TRBV30 and TRBJ1-5; no clear D gene. The germline gives CDR1 GTSNPN, CDR2 SVGIG (reference sequence). This CDR3 is built from 16 residues. V was pared by 0 bases and J by 5 bases, with 17 bases between. This CDR3 reads CAWSVVGNSHDQPQHF. CDR3 DNA: TGTGCCTGGAGTGTTGTGGGTAACAGTCACGATCAGCCCCAGCATTTT.

This sequence joins TRBV18 and TRBJ2-3, with D unclear. V shed 4 bases and J shed 0 bases, with 11 bases lying between them. The CDR3 loop spans 15 amino acids. Germline CDR1 reads KGHSH; CDR2 reads LQKENI. CDR3 amino acids: CASSRDTPSTDTQYF. The CDR3 nucleotides are TGTGCCAGCTCACGCGACACCCCTAGCACAGATACGCAGTATTTT. The full variable domain, in which reference TRBV18 and TRBJ2-3 provide the parts outside the CDR3, is NAGVMQNPRHLVRRRGQEARLRCSPMKGHSHVYWYRQLPEEGLKFMVYLQKENIIDESGMPKERFSAEFPKEGPSILRIQQVVRGDSAAYFCASSRDTPSTDTQYFGPGTRLTVL.

J is TRBJ2-1 and V is TRBV9; 13 nucleotides line up with TRBD2. This CDR3 comprises 17 residues. V was pared by 4 bases and J by 4 bases, with 8 bases of the junction left unmatched. From germline, CDR1 is SGDLS and CDR2 YYNGEE. The chain's CDR3 is CASSTGTSGATYNEQFF. CDR3 nucleotides: TGTGCCAGCAGCACCGGGACTAGCGGGGCAACTTACAATGAGCAGTTCTTC.